The present TCR beta chain was sequenced within a study of T cell repertoires in cytomegalovirus infection. Looking at the study overall: Well-studied HLA-B-restricted epitopes and recently identified HLA-C-restricted epitopes of CMV were both used in the study.

TCRdb itself ran the reads through MiXCR, one entry per CDR3 protein. The sample contains about 830,000 distinct CDR3 sequences, around a third of which appear only once. This clonotype came up many times. Its matching antigen is unknown. The CDR3 extends over 14 amino acids. V was clipped by 5 bases and J by 11 bases, with 21 bases between them. The germline CDR1 and CDR2 sequences are SGHVS and FQNEAQ. This sample comprised cultured CD8+ T cells from PBMCs, obtained from culture after CMV antigen stimulation. J is TRBJ1-1 and V is TRBV7-8, with D hard to call. This sequence originates from a human donor in good health (CMV status not recorded). Some clones in this sample may be carry-over from other donors' samples. CDR3 bases: TGTGCCAGCAGCCTCCATCCCCGGGCGCGCCACGCTTTCTTT. This encodes CASSLHPRARHAFF.